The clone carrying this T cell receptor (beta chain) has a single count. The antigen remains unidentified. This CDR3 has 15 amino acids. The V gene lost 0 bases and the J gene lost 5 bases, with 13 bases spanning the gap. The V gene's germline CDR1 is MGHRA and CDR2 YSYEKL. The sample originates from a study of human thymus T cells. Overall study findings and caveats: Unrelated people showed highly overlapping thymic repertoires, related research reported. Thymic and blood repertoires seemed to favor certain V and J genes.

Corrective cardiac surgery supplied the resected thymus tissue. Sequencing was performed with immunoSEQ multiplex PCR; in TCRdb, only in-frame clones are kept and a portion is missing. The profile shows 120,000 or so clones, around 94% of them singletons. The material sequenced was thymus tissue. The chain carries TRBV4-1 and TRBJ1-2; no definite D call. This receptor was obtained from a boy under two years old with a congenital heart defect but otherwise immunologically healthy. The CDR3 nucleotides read TGCGCCAGCAGCCAAGATCAACACATAGGGTATGGCTACACCTTC. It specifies CASSQDQHIGYGYTF.